This note documents a single T cell receptor (beta chain) sequence. This clonotype came up a few times. There is no known antigen for this receptor. No qualities accompany the bases; no much larger clone lies one base away. This specimen belongs to a study of T cells after yellow fever vaccination (dated by TCRdb to the late 2010s). Broadly, across the study: The SMART-Seq v4 Ultra Low Input RNA kit was used to prepare libraries from fractions with low cell numbers. To follow T-cell clones before and after both primary and booster YFV17D yellow fever vaccination, bulk TCR alpha and beta repertoires underwent longitudinal sequencing. Two healthy male donors, one aged 18 to 29 and one aged 30 to 40 years, made up the cohort. Bulk PBMC replicates and cell subsets were isolated from blood drawn at multiple timepoints before and after both primary and secondary immunization. Broader findings and caveats from the paper: A small fraction of clonotypes showed up in both the CD4 and CD8 compartments, probably as a result of convergent recombination. Computational filtering was needed because FACS-sorted repertoires could contain abundant contaminating clonotypes from the bulk population. The study included only two donors, which limits how far the findings can be generalized. After the booster, most of the clones that had expanded following primary vaccination were detected again (roughly 97% of CD4 and around 88% of CD8), which suggests that memory was broadly maintained. Compared with the primary T-cell response, the secondary T-cell response was weaker but faster, peaking on day 5 rather than day 15.

Sequenced using an Illumina NovaSeq 6000. TCR cDNA was synthesized by 5'RACE template switching, through which a universal primer site and unique molecular identifiers were introduced. Priming of cDNA synthesis was performed from both the TCR alpha and TCR beta constant segments. Two PCR steps were used to amplify libraries, with sample barcodes and sequencing adapters being added in the second step. Sequencing of libraries was done on Illumina HiSeq 2500 (2x100 bp) or NovaSeq (2x150 bp). The study's own analysis went as follows. Reads were demultiplexed and collapsed into UMI consensus sequences with MIGEC, and V(D)J alignment was performed with MiXCR. Vaccine-responding clonotypes were defined with edgeR using replicate PBMC samples, requiring FDR below 0.01 and a log2 fold change above 5 up to day 15. Each bulk clonotype was labeled CD4 or CD8 based on which sequenced repertoire, CD4 or CD8, contained the clonotype at higher abundance. The public reads were reanalyzed by TCRdb: fastp trimming at Q25, MiXCR alignment, in-frame beta chains only. Each entry is one CDR3 protein sequence, shown with its most common DNA and genes. These V and J calls are TCRdb output, not the study's own analysis. In this sample the table shows hundreds of thousands of distinct CDR3 sequences, 12% of which occur a single time. The ten biggest clones cover about 3% of the sample.

Interpreted using the paper, the treatment or condition label stands for: live attenuated yellow fever vaccine strain. A standard Ficoll-Paque protocol was used to isolate PBMCs from peripheral blood. Dynabeads CD4 and CD8 positive selection kits were used to isolate the CD4 and CD8 T-cell fractions. RNA was extracted with TriZol from bulk PBMCs, CD4 and CD8 fractions, and dextramer-positive and dextramer-negative fractions. The specimen was CD4+ T cells sorted from PBMCs, collected 15 days after the yellow fever booster vaccination. This TCR was recovered from a man aged 18 to 29 who received the YFV17D yellow fever vaccine.

The nucleotide sequence is TGCAGTGCCGCTCCGACAGGGGGAGGCACAGATACGCAGTATTTT. It specifies CSAAPTGGGTDTQYF. The chain is made from TRBV20-1 and TRBJ2-3, with 9 bases in between that match TRBD1. V is trimmed back by 6 bases and J by 1 base, and the junction contains 8 bases that no gene match accounts for. The cysteine opens and the phenylalanine closes a CDR3 of 15 amino acids. The DNA shown is the 45-base CDR3, in frame from base 1. CDR1 and CDR2 were assigned from the germline V gene (reference sequence) as DFQATT and SNEGSKA.